The 30 T cell receptor beta chains listed next were all sequenced from one sample in a study of blood T cell repertoires in COVID-19. Produced via immunoSEQ multiplex PCR; TCRdb's table is partial and in-frame only. The data contain over 85,000 clones, roughly 79% of them singletons. The sequenced sample consisted of peripheral blood. All receptors come from a woman aged 80 or over with active or convalescent COVID-19.

This rearrangement joins TRBV6-5 to TRBJ1-2; no firm D call. V lost 6 bases, J lost 8 bases, and 13 bases lay in between. Looked up from germline, CDR1 is MNHEY and CDR2 is SVGAGI. The CDR3 is 12 amino acids. CDR3 DNA: TGTGCCAGCAGCGGCCTGTCGGGGGGCTACACCTTC. Translation gives CASSGLSGGYTF.

This clone has only a few counts. The V gene is TRBV10-1, the J gene TRBJ2-1; no clear D gene. V was trimmed by 3 bases and J by 0 bases, leaving 12 bases between them. This CDR3 is built from 16 residues. Germline V lookup: CDR1 WNHNN, CDR2 SYGVQD (reference sequence). CDR3 sequence (DNA): TGCGCCAGCAGTGATCTCCTCCCTAGCTCCTACAATGAGCAGTTCTTC. It encodes CASSDLLPSSYNEQFF.

There are a few counts of this clone. The V and J genes are TRBV24-1 and TRBJ2-3; D is possibly TRBD1 (6 bases). This CDR3 comprises 15 residues. Trimming stripped 0 bases from V and 4 bases from J, with 10 bases between. CDR1 KGHDR and CDR2 SFDVKD come from the germline V gene. CDR3 bases: TGTGCCACCAGTGATTTGGGACAGACATCAGATACGCAGTATTTT. It yields the protein CATSDLGQTSDTQYF.

V and J are TRBV7-2 and TRBJ1-1; no reliable D call. V lost 5 bases to trimming and J lost 2 bases, with 12 bases between them. Per germline, CDR1 SGHTA and CDR2 FQGNSA. The CDR3 loop spans 14 amino acids. DNA of the CDR3: TGTGCCAGCAGCGTAGGTGACATAAACACTGAAGCTTTCTTT. Amino acid sequence: CASSVGDINTEAFF.

This clone showed up just a few times. J is TRBJ2-1 and V is TRBV7-3, with D tentatively TRBD2 (5 bases). V was cut by 5 bases and J by 10 bases, with 21 bases left in between. The CDR3 totals 15 residues. Germline loops: CDR1 SGHTA, CDR2 FQGTGA. The CDR3: CASSPNSGSAIEQFF. DNA of the CDR3: TGTGCCAGCAGCCCAAACTCAGGTAGCGCTATAGAGCAGTTCTTC.

This chain connects TRBV2 to TRBJ2-7; a weak D match, TRBD2 (5 bases). Trimming shortened V by 7 bases and J by 7 bases, and 17 bases separated the two germline ends. Germline V gene lookup returns CDR1 SNHLY and CDR2 FYNNEI. There are 13 residues in the CDR3. The CDR3 coding sequence is TGTGCCAGCACTAGCACCCGAGTAGGGGAGCAGTACTTC. It specifies CASTSTRVGEQYF. The full variable domain, completed using reference TRBV2 and TRBJ2-7, is EPEVTQTPSHQVTQMGQEVILRCVPISNHLYFYWYRQILGQKVEFLVSFYNNEISEKSEIFDDQFSVERPDGSNFTLKIRSTKLEDSAMYFCASTSTRVGEQYFGPGTRLTVT.

V and J are TRBV6-5 and TRBJ2-7, with 10 nucleotides matching TRBD2. The V segment lost 6 bases and the J segment 4 bases; nucleotides outside the gene matches: 6. Germline V gene lookup returns CDR1 MNHEY and CDR2 SVGAGI. There are 14 residues in the CDR3. CDR3 sequence (DNA): TGTGCCAGCAGGGCTAGCGGGAGTCGGTACGAGCAGTACTTC. It specifies CASRASGSRYEQYF.

The chain carries TRBV18 and TRBJ2-1, with 8 bases lining up with TRBD2. Germline CDR1 is KGHSH and CDR2 is LQKENI. The CDR3 length is 17 residues. Losses at the gene ends were 1 base for V and 3 bases for J; bases not matched to a gene: 8. The CDR3 region is CASSPRGYSGDYNEQFF. CDR3 nucleotides: TGTGCCAGCTCACCACGGGGATATAGCGGGGACTACAATGAGCAGTTCTTC.

The gene calls are TRBV30 and TRBJ1-2; possibly TRBD1 for D (6 bases). V gave up 5 bases and J gave up 3 bases, with 10 bases separating them. CDR1 is GTSNPN and CDR2 is SVGIG in the germline V gene (reference sequence). This CDR3 region has 12 residues. CDR3 DNA sequence: TGTGCCTGGGGTAAGGGGGACTATGGCTACACCTTC. Its protein product is CAWGKGDYGYTF. Based on the CDR3 plus reference TRBV30 and TRBJ1-2, the full variable domain is SQTIHQWPATLVQPVGSPLSLECTVEGTSNPNLYWYRQAAGRGLQLLFYSVGIGQISSEVPQNLSASRPQDRQFILSSKKLLLSDSGFYLCAWGKGDYGYTFGSGTRLTVV.

The V call is TRBV2, the J call TRBJ2-7, with 9 bases aligning to TRBD1. Germline V gives CDR1 SNHLY, CDR2 FYNNEI. With 6 bases clipped from V and 7 bases from J, the junction kept 7 bases outside the gene matches. The CDR3 has 13 amino acids. This chain's CDR3 is CASSEGQGVEQYF. The DNA of the CDR3 is TGTGCCAGCAGCGAGGGACAGGGAGTGGAGCAGTACTTC. Supplemented by reference TRBV2 and TRBJ2-7, the full variable domain reads EPEVTQTPSHQVTQMGQEVILRCVPISNHLYFYWYRQILGQKVEFLVSFYNNEISEKSEIFDDQFSVERPDGSNFTLKIRSTKLEDSAMYFCASSEGQGVEQYFGPGTRLTVT.

The sample holds a few counts of this clone. CDR3 region: CASSLRAGGNEQYF. The CDR3 DNA reads as TGTGCCAGCAGCTTGCGGGCAGGGGGGAACGAGCAGTACTTC. V and J are TRBV5-5 and TRBJ2-7; weak D call: TRBD1 (7 bases). The V end was cut by 1 base, the J end by 5 bases, with 13 bases between. Germline V CDR1 and CDR2: SGHKS, YYEKEE (reference sequence). The CDR3 is 14 amino acids.

This clone has just one count. The V and J genes are TRBV4-1 and TRBJ2-5, with TRBD1 identical over 9 bases. The germline V gene has CDR1 MGHRA and CDR2 YSYEKL. With V trimmed by 4 bases and J by 5 bases, 8 bases remained unmatched. The CDR3 spans 15 residues. The CDR3 DNA sequence: TGCGCCAGCAGCCGAACCGGGACAGGGTGGGAGACCCAGTACTTC. Its protein is CASSRTGTGWETQYF.

V usage is TRBV27 and J usage is TRBJ2-7, with TRBD2 matching over 10 bases. The CDR3 totals 20 residues. After removal of 3 bases from V and 2 bases from J, the junction contained 19 bases not matched to a gene. Germline V CDR1 and CDR2: MNHEY, SMNVEV (reference sequence). The CDR3 region is CASSFLYRRTSGTPAYEQYF. The CDR3 nucleotides read TGTGCCAGCAGTTTCCTTTATCGCCGAACTAGCGGGACACCAGCCTACGAGCAGTACTTC.

The rearrangement uses TRBV5-4 and TRBJ2-5, with 8 bases matching TRBD2. V lost 4 bases, J lost 4 bases, and 9 bases stayed unmatched. The germline gives CDR1 SGHNT, CDR2 YYREEE (reference sequence). This CDR3 region has 15 residues. In nucleotides, the CDR3 is TGTGCCAGCAGCCTCGGGACTAGTGATCGAGAGACCCAGTACTTC. Translated, it gives CASSLGTSDRETQYF. Using reference TRBV5-4 and TRBJ2-5 for the parts outside the CDR3, the full variable domain is ETGVTQSPTHLIKTRGQQVTLRCSSQSGHNTVSWYQQALGQGPQFIFQYYREEENGRGNFPPRFSGLQFPNYSSELNVNALELDDSALYLCASSLGTSDRETQYFGPGTRLLVL.

The chain is built from TRBV7-6 and TRBJ2-7; 8 bases are a match to TRBD2. The CDR3 contains 15 residues. Germline CDR1 SGHVS, CDR2 FNYEAQ. The V and J ends lost 1 base and 3 bases, in that order; junction bases with no gene match: 5. Here the CDR3 reads CASSLEAGEGYEQYF. DNA for the CDR3: TGTGCCAGCAGCTTAGAAGCGGGAGAGGGCTACGAGCAGTACTTC.

The chain links TRBV5-1 to TRBJ2-2; D gene uncertain. The ends were cut back, 0 bases at V and 2 bases at J, with 11 bases in the middle. The CDR3 extends over 16 amino acids. Germline-derived CDR1 and CDR2 are SGHRS and YFSETQ. As DNA, the CDR3 is TGCGCCAGCAGCTTGGCCACCTACGTCAACACCGGGGAGCTGTTTTTT. This sequence encodes CASSLATYVNTGELFF.

Worth noting for this clone: Mismatch with germline at one junction end may stem from a read error. CDR3 protein: CASILAGDETQYF. CDR3 in DNA: TGTGCCAGCATTTTAGCGGGAGACGAGACCCAGTACTTC. The chain carries TRBV28 and TRBJ2-5, with TRBD2 identical over 9 bases. Looked up from germline, CDR1 is MDHEN and CDR2 is SYDVKM. This CDR3 is 13 amino acids long.

This chain joins TRBV5-6 and TRBJ2-7; D may be TRBD2 (6 bases). The germline V and J ends were trimmed by 3 bases and 3 bases, with 7 bases remaining between them. This CDR3 comprises 12 residues. The germline CDR1 and CDR2 sequences are SGHDT and YYEEEE. The CDR3 DNA follows: TGTGCCAGCAGCTCGGGAGACTACGAGCAGTACTTC. Amino acid sequence: CASSSGDYEQYF.

The V call is TRBV6-5, the J call TRBJ1-5, with D maybe TRBD1 (6 bases). CDR1 and CDR2 (germline): MNHEY, SVGAGI. Trimming took off 4 bases at V and 5 bases at J, with 9 bases between the two ends. This CDR3 has 13 amino acids. DNA for the CDR3: TGTGCCAGCAGTTCTCCAGGGGATCAGCCCCAGCATTTT. Protein: CASSSPGDQPQHF.

The chain has TRBV28 and TRBJ1-2, with 7 bases lining up with TRBD1. Trimming cost V 6 bases and J 6 bases; bases outside gene matches: 7. This CDR3 comprises 13 residues. In germline, CDR1 is MDHEN, CDR2 SYDVKM. CDR3 protein: CASRKPDRHGYTF. The CDR3 DNA follows: TGTGCCAGCAGAAAACCGGACAGGCATGGCTACACCTTC.

This chain links TRBV5-1 with TRBJ2-1; D uncertain. The CDR3 runs to 15 residues. Per the germline V gene, CDR1 is SGHRS and CDR2 is YFSETQ. Trimming left V 3 bases short and J 2 bases short, with 12 bases between. As DNA, the CDR3 is TGCGCCAGCAGCTCTCCCTCTGGCCCCTACAATGAGCAGTTCTTC. It translates to CASSSPSGPYNEQFF. Full variable domain (missing parts from reference TRBV5-1 and TRBJ2-1): KAGVTQTPRYLIKTRGQQVTLSCSPISGHRSVSWYQQTPGQGLQFLFEYFSETQRNKGNFPGRFSGRQFSNSRSEMNVSTLELGDSALYLCASSSPSGPYNEQFFGPGTRLTVL.

This clone was counted a few times. The chain recombines TRBV3-1 (or the pseudogene TRBV3-2) with TRBJ2-7; no firm D call. The CDR3 extends over 15 amino acids. V shed 0 bases and J shed 4 bases, with 13 bases lying between them. The V gene's germline CDR1 is LGHDT and CDR2 YNNKEL (reference sequence). CDR3 sequence (DNA): TGTGCCAGCAGCCAAGATTGGGCAAGGTTTTACGAGCAGTACTTC. As protein: CASSQDWARFYEQYF.

This clone was detected only a few times. The V gene is TRBV19, the J gene TRBJ2-1; weak D call: TRBD2 (6 bases). With 4 bases removed from V and 10 bases from J, the gap between germline ends came to 32 bases. The CDR3 sequence is 19 residues long. The germline V gene encodes CDR1 LNHDA and CDR2 SQIVND (reference sequence). The CDR3 here is CASSTRQTRLAIPSTEQFF. The DNA for the CDR3 is TGTGCCAGTAGTACCAGACAGACGCGGCTAGCGATCCCTTCGACCGAGCAGTTCTTC. The complete variable domain, with remaining parts taken from reference TRBV19 and TRBJ2-1, reads DGGITQSPKYLFRKEGQNVTLSCEQNLNHDAMYWYRQDPGQGLRLIYYSQIVNDFQKGDIAEGYSVSREKKESFPLTVTSAQKNPTAFYLCASSTRQTRLAIPSTEQFFGPGTRLTVL.

V usage is TRBV13 and J usage is TRBJ2-3, with 12 bases matching TRBD2. The CDR3 extends over 18 amino acids. CDR1 and CDR2 from the germline V gene are PRHDT and FYEKMQ (reference sequence). V was pared by 5 bases and J by 8 bases, with 17 bases of the junction left unmatched. The CDR3 reads CASSALLPGLAGPPTQYF. CDR3 sequence (DNA): TGTGCCAGCAGCGCTCTACTCCCGGGACTAGCGGGCCCACCTACGCAGTATTTT. The entire variable domain, with the rest obtained from reference TRBV13 and TRBJ2-3, is as follows: AAGVIQSPRHLIKEKRETATLKCYPIPRHDTVYWYQQGPGQDPQFLISFYEKMQSDKGSIPDRFSAQQFSDYHSELNMSSLELGDSALYFCASSALLPGLAGPPTQYFGPGTRLTVL.

This clone was seen repeatedly, ten times or more. The chain joins TRBV5-1 to TRBJ2-7, with D unresolved. CDR1 and CDR2 from the germline V gene are SGHRS and YFSETQ. The CDR3 is 13 residues long. V dropped 4 bases and J dropped 2 bases, with 10 bases sitting between them. The CDR3 DNA reads as TGCGCCAGCAGCCCCGACATACCCTACGAGCAGTACTTC. Its protein product is CASSPDIPYEQYF.

With regard to this clone: Other DNA sequences from this sample encode an identical CDR3 as well. This rearrangement joins TRBV7-3 to TRBJ2-2; the match to TRBD2 covers 7 bases. The junction had 2 bases not matched to a gene; V was cut back by 5 bases and J by 5 bases. CDR1 is SGHTA and CDR2 is FQGTGA in the germline V gene. The CDR3 totals 13 residues. In nucleotides, the CDR3 is TGTGCCAGCAGCACGGGAGGAACCGGGGAGCTGTTTTTT. Translating it yields CASSTGGTGELFF.

The rearrangement uses TRBV5-4 and TRBJ2-3; 10 bases match TRBD2. Germline assignment: CDR1 SGHNT and CDR2 YYREEE (reference sequence). The CDR3 consists of 16 residues. Losses at the gene ends were 4 bases for V and 4 bases for J; bases not matched to a gene: 9. The chain's CDR3 is CASSTKREGHADTQYF. The CDR3 DNA reads TGTGCCAGCAGCACTAAGCGGGAGGGCCACGCAGATACGCAGTATTTT.

V usage is TRBV2 and J usage is TRBJ1-6; unclear D gene. The CDR3 runs 14 residues. The V end lost 6 bases, the J end lost 7 bases, and 13 bases lay between the germline ends. CDR1 is SNHLY, CDR2 FYNNEI, per germline. CDR3 in DNA: TGTGCCAGCAGGGCTGACACGTTAAATTCACCCCTCCACTTT. This codes for CASRADTLNSPLHF.

The chain uses TRBV5-1 and TRBJ2-5; the D gene is possibly TRBD1 (5 bases). CDR3 length equals 12 residues. The V and J ends lost 9 bases and 2 bases respectively, with 11 bases between them. Germline CDR1 reads SGHRS; CDR2 reads YFSETQ. CDR3 residues: CATGQSQETQYF. CDR3 bases: TGCGCCACCGGACAATCTCAAGAGACCCAGTACTTC. Full variable domain (outside the CDR3, taken from reference TRBV5-1 and TRBJ2-5): KAGVTQTPRYLIKTRGQQVTLSCSPISGHRSVSWYQQTPGQGLQFLFEYFSETQRNKGNFPGRFSGRQFSNSRSEMNVSTLELGDSALYLCATGQSQETQYFGPGTRLLVL.

This chain uses TRBV30 with TRBJ2-1, with D unclear. The ends were cut back, 5 bases at V and 0 bases at J, with 17 bases in the middle. Germline CDR1 GTSNPN, CDR2 SVGIG (reference sequence). The CDR3 spans 16 residues. CDR3 coding DNA: TGTGCCTGGGGGCCCCGGCGGAGCTTCTCCTACAATGAGCAGTTCTTC. Its protein product is CAWGPRRSFSYNEQFF.